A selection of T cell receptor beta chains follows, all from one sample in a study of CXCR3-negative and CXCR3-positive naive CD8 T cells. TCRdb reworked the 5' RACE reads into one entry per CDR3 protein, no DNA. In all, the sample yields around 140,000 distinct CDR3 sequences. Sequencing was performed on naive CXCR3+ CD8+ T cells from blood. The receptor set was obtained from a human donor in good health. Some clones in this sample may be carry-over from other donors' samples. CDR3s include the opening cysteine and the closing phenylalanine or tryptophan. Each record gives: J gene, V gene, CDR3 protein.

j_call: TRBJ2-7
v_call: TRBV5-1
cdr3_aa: CASSLATGLAGYEQYF

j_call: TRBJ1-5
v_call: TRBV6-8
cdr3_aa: CASRRGGARGYSNQPQHF

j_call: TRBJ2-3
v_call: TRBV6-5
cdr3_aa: CASSYRATSTDTQYF

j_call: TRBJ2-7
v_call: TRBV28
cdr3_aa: CASSFGNPGDEQYF

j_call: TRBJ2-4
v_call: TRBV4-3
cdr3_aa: CASSQESTGAETIQYF

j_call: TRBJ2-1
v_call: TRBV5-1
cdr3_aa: CASRLAGGNEQFF

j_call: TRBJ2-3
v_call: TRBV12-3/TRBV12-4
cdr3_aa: CASSLFGGSRADTQYF

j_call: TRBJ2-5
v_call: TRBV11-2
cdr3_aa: CASSSGLAGGWETQYF

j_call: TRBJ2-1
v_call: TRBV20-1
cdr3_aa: CSASRGSPYNEQFF

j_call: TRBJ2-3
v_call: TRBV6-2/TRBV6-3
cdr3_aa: CASSWGGYTDTQYF

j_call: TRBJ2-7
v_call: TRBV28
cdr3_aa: CASSLRGGTYEQYF

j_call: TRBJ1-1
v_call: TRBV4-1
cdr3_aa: CASSQGQVLNTEAFF

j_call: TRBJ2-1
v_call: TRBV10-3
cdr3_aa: CAISDIEESKQFF

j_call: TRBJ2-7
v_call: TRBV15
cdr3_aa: CATSRGSSYEQYF

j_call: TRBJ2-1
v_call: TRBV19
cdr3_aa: CASSIGRGYNEQFF

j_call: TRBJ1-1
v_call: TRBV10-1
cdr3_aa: CASRPRQGQNTEAFF

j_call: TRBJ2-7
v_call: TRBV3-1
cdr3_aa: CASSLSVSLSYEQYF

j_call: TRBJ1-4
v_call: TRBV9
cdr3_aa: CASSSTGDWEKLFF

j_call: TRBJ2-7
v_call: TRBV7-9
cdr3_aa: CASSQFTFGDRASYEQYF

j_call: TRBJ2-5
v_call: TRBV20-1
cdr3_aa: CSAPKTSGMETQYF

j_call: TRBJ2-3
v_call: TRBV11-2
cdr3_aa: CASSGTLAGSDTQYF

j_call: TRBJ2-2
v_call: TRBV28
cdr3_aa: CASRLLAIQNGELFF

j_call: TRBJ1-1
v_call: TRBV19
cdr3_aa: CASSVGQPNTEAFF

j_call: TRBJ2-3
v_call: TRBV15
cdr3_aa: CATSRVSDFLRDTDTQYF

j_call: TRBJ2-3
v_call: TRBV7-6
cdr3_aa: CASSQENGGAGSQYF

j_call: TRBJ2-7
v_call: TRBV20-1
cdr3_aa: CSVEGGLAGAYEQYF

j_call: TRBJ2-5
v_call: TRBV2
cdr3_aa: CASSGTLWGEETQYF

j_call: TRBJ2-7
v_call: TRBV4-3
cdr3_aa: CASSQDRSLAGIEQYF

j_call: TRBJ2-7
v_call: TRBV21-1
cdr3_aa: CASSLGGGDLYEQYF

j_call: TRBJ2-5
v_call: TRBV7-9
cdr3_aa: CASSPARGRELKETQYF

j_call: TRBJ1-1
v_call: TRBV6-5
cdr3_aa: CASSWGTEAFF

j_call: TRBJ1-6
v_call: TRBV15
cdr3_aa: CATSDRDNSPLHF

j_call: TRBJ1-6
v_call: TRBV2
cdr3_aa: CASSGSESANSPLHF

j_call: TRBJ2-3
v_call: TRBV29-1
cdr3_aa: CSVEAGSTDTQYF

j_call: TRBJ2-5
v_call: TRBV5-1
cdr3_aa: CASSLGWGLAGQETQYF

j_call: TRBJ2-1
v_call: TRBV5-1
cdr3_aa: CASSLAWLVGTGYNEQFF

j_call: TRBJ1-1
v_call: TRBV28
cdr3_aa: CASSGRGNTEAFF

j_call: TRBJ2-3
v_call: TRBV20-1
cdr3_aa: CSARGVWSGVTDTQYF

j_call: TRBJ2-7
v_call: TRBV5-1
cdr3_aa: CASSFGTESYEQYF

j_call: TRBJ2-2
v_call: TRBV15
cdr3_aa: CATSRAASGGELFF

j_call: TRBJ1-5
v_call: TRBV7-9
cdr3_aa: CASSSGQGRQPQHF

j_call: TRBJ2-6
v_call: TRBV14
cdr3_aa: CASSQDPNRADSLGANVLTF

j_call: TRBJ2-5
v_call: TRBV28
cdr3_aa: CASAPGLQETQYF

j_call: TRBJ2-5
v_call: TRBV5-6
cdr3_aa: CASRLDTDETQYF

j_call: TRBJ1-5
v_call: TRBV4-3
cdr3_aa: CASSQERRTRNQPQHF

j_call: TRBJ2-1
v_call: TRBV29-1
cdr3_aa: CSVEDRTYNEQFF

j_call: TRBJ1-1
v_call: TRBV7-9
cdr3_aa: CASSPSGGGMTEAFF

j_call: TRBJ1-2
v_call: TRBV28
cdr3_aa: CASSFAGTGDAGYTF

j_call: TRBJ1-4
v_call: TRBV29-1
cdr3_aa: CSVESGANEKLFF

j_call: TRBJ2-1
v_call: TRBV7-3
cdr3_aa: CPSSPYRDSPYNEQFF

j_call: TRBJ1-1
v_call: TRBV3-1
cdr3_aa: CASSQDMNTEAFF

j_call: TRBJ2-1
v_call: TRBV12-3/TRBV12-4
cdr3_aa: CASSLGDEQLF